This T cell receptor beta chain is from a study of blood T cell repertoires in COVID-19. The method was immunoSEQ multiplex PCR; TCRdb's version includes in-frame clones alone and lacks a portion of them. The profile shows roughly 100,000 clones, roughly 90% of them singletons. Trimming cost V 3 bases and J 1 base, with 11 bases left between them. The CDR3 spans 15 residues. Germline V gene sequence: CDR1 ENHRY, CDR2 SYGVKD. The sample consisted of peripheral blood. This clonotype originated in a human donor in a cohort sampled during active COVID-19. V and J are TRBV10-3 and TRBJ2-3; D call uncertain. This CDR3 is CAISDTVDRTDTQYF. In nucleotides, the CDR3 is TGTGCCATCAGTGATACAGTAGACCGCACAGATACGCAGTATTTT.